These T cell receptor beta chains were read from a single sample in a study of brain metastases from non-small cell lung cancer. Repertoires were generated with immunoSEQ multiplex PCR, while TCRdb's copy carries only in-frame clones and drops some. The table shows thousands of clones, with 86% occurring only once. Sequenced sample: primary lung tumor tissue. These receptors were taken from a donor at least 40 years old with non-small cell lung cancer. CDR3s leave out the opening cysteine and the closing phenylalanine or tryptophan. A D gene is named only where the DNA matches it firmly.

TRBD2	TRBJ2-3	TRBV24-1	ATSDLQGTSGRGSTDTQY
TRBD1	TRBJ2-5	TRBV28	ASRWTGGGETQY
-	TRBJ1-1	TRBV14	ASSLLLPPRGHTEAF
TRBD2	TRBJ2-1	TRBV7-9	ASLPEREGGSEQF
-	TRBJ1-4	TRBV25-1	ASTGQKNEKLF
TRBD1	TRBJ2-7	TRBV3-1/TRBV3-2	ASSQRTGGTDEQY
TRBD2	TRBJ2-7	TRBV28	ASSLPPALAGIEQY
-	TRBJ1-1	TRBV3-1/TRBV3-2	TSSHVPTEAF
TRBD1	TRBJ1-1	TRBV10-3	AISGTDTEAF
-	TRBJ1-4	TRBV19	ASSIRPLRATNEKLF
-	TRBJ2-5	TRBV20-1	SPVDVETQY
-	TRBJ2-5	TRBV28	ASSSPSSTQETQY
TRBD2	TRBJ2-7	TRBV5-1	ASSPGLGSYEQY
-	TRBJ1-2	TRBV10-2	ASSARTVNYGYT
-	TRBJ1-1	TRBV29-1	SVVGSLNTEAF
-	TRBJ2-5	TRBV20-1	SALTGETQY
-	TRBJ2-7	TRBV28	ASSLLRGEQY
-	TRBJ2-7	TRBV5-1	ASSIRDTYEQY
-	TRBJ1-1	TRBV2	ASRGNQGSYSEAF
-	TRBJ1-1	TRBV6-2/TRBV6-3	ASSKPVEWAEAF
-	TRBJ2-7	TRBV12-3/TRBV12-4	ASSPDLYEQY
-	TRBJ2-3	TRBV20-1	SGVEADTQY
TRBD1	TRBJ2-5	TRBV5-4	ASSTGTDLFKGAQY
TRBD2	TRBJ2-2	TRBV5-8	ASSSSGSPSTGELF
-	TRBJ1-1	TRBV10-3	AIRRTVGLNTEAF
-	TRBJ1-1	TRBV27	ASSFRQEVNTEVF
-	TRBJ1-1	TRBV4-2	ASSKSGAGGNTEAF
-	TRBJ1-2	TRBV28	ASSTFHGYT
-	TRBJ2-3	TRBV5-1	ASSLFEGTDTQY
-	TRBJ1-1	TRBV2	ASASGPRMNTEAF
-	TRBJ2-7	TRBV19	ASSGSTGGFGHEQY
-	TRBJ1-2	TRBV9	ASSVEASRGYGYT
TRBD2	TRBJ2-7	TRBV28	ASSVAGGVNEQY
-	TRBJ1-5	TRBV27	ASSLSQRYSNQPQH
TRBD1	TRBJ1-6	TRBV7-2	ASRLDRAVNSPLH
-	TRBJ2-7	TRBV23-1	ASSPGGPYEQY
TRBD2	TRBJ2-5	TRBV9	ATSRGEKKETQY
TRBD1	TRBJ1-1	TRBV6-2/TRBV6-3	ASSSYSGTGLFNTEAF
-	TRBJ2-6	TRBV24-1	ATSDPPGQGTGANVLT
-	TRBJ1-1	TRBV18	ASSPSLPGANTEAF
TRBD2	TRBJ2-1	TRBV13	ASSPKSGRYYNEQF
-	TRBJ2-1	TRBV6-1	ASSEVVGGTYNEQF
-	TRBJ2-5	TRBV28	ASSLEEGRVETQY
-	TRBJ2-3	TRBV19	ASSIQGTLAGTQY